The sequence of this T cell receptor beta chain was determined in a study of GPR56 and killer-like receptors on CD4 memory cells (dated 2019 in TCRdb). With respect to the entire study: The study proposed that the stepwise gain of KLRB1, KLRG1, GPR56 and finally KLRF1 marks human CD4+ memory T-cell differentiation and cytokine production potential. The study described its healthy blood donors as age-matched to the liver disease patients, who had a median age of 68 years.

Five KLR/GPR56-defined CD4+ populations were enriched by fluorescence-activated cell sorting before TCRbeta sequencing. To test a linear memory differentiation pathway, TCRbeta repertoires were sequenced from five CD4+ T-cell subsets defined by expression of KLRB1, KLRG1, GPR56 and KLRF1. TCR-sequenced cells came from peripheral blood of healthy control individuals, reported as five donors in the TCRbeta analysis figure. Heparinized peripheral blood was collected, and every sample was processed within one hour of retrieval. To isolate peripheral blood mononuclear cells, blood was diluted 1:2 in PBS and put through Biocoll density gradient centrifugation at room temperature. Before flow sorting, CD4+ T cells were magnetically enriched from freshly isolated PBMCs using anti-CD4 MicroBeads. A BD FACSAria II was used to sort CD4+ T cells enriched from PBMCs of healthy donors according to marker expression. For surface staining, the researchers used Miltenyi Biotec antibodies: anti-KLRB1 clone 191B8, anti-KLRF1 clone 4A4.D10 and anti-KLRG1 clone REA261.

The CDR3 has 17 amino acids, counting the end cysteine and phenylalanine. No DNA appears here. CDR1 SGHAT and CDR2 FQNNGV are derived from the germline V gene. Instrument on record: Illumina HiSeq 2500. The recombined TCRbeta locus was amplified by a previously published PCR protocol to build sequencing libraries. In the paper's pipeline: Any read whose average quality score fell below 30 was discarded, and IMSEQ was used to process the reads that remained. Each clonotype was defined by the combination of Vbeta gene, Jbeta gene and CDR3 amino acid sequence. Repertoire overlap between populations was quantified with the Morisita-Horn index computed on the top 100 expanded clones. Renyi diversity profiles calculated on the top 100 expanded clones were used to assess clonal diversity. TCRdb reprocessed the reads, so every CDR3 protein sequence counts as one entry and DNA is not shown. TCRdb, not the authors, supplied the V and J calls. The sample table gives under 3,500 distinct CDR3 sequences. The top ten constitute around 5.2% of the sample.

Results the study describes overall, beyond this receptor: Clonal frequency started low in the marker-negative population and rose progressively along the proposed pathway, while TCRbeta diversity decreased accordingly. Clones dominating late populations 4 and 5 were also found in early populations 1 and 2, which the authors took as evidence for linear differentiation. TCR repertoires overlapped especially between the late populations 4 and 5, and partly population 3. Rather than full repertoires, only the 100 most expanded clones per population were included in the diversity and similarity analyses.

Regarding this clonotype: Its binding antigen is unknown.

The clonotype originates from a human donor in good health. The sequencing sample was made of memory CD4+ T cells from blood. Here the chain combines TRBV11-2 and TRBJ2-5. This receptor has the CDR3 CASSLGLRDGHQETQYF.